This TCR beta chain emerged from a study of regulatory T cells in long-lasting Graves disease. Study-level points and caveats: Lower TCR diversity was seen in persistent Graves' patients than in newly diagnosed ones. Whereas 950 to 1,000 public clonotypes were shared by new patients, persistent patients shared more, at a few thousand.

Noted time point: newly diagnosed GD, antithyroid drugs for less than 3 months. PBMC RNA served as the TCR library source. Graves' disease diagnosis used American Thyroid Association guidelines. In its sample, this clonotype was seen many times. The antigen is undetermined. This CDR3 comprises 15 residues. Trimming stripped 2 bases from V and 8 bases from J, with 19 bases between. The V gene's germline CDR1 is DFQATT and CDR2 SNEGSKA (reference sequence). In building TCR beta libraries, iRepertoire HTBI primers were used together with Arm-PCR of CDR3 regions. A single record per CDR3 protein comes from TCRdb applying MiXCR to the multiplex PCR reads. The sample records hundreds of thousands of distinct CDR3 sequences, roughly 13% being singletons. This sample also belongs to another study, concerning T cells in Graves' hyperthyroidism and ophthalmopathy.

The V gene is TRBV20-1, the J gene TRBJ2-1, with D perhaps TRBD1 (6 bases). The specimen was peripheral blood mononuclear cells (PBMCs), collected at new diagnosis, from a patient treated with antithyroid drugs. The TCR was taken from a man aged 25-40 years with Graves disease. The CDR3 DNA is TGCAGTGCTAGAATCGGGCGACAGGAAGGGGATGAGCAGTTCTTC. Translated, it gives CSARIGRQEGDEQFF.